The 11 T cell receptor beta chains below all came from one sample that was sequenced in a study of follicular helper T cells after annual influenza vaccination. Assay used: immunoSEQ multiplex PCR; TCRdb lists only in-frame clones, some missing. This sample has thousands of clones, with over 75% found just once. Time point specified: 2015-2016 season, pre-vaccination. The sample here was CXCR5+ CD38- circulating T follicular helper cells from blood, taken on the day of influenza vaccination. As for subset: circulating Tfh, non-naive CD4+CXCR5+PD-1+ (ICOS+CD38+ or ICOS-CD38-). The receptors originated from an adult who received the influenza vaccine.

CDR3 sequence (DNA): TGTGCCAGCAGTTTGGGCCGAGGGGGAAACACTGAAGCTTTCTTT. Translation: CASSLGRGGNTEAFF. The V call is TRBV27, the J call TRBJ1-1; TRBD1 might be the D (6 bases). Germline loops: CDR1 MNHEY, CDR2 SMNVEV (reference sequence). The V end was cut by 3 bases, the J end by 2 bases, with 13 bases between. The CDR3 is made up of 15 amino acids.

The V gene is TRBV10-2, the J gene TRBJ2-2; maybe TRBD1 (6 bases). The CDR3 extends over 16 amino acids. The germline V gene has CDR1 WSHSY and CDR2 SAAADI. V was cut by 8 bases and J by 3 bases, with 19 bases left in between. The CDR3 spells CASCNLQGLYTGELFF. CDR3 DNA: TGCGCCAGCTGCAACCTTCAGGGGTTGTACACCGGGGAGCTGTTTTTT.

This chain links TRBV10-1 with TRBJ2-5; perhaps TRBD2 as D (6 bases). The CDR3 is made up of 15 amino acids. V shed 2 bases and J shed 4 bases, with 14 bases lying between them. CDR1 and CDR2 (germline): WNHNN, SYGVQD (reference sequence). The CDR3 here is CASSEGIAAGETQYF. DNA of the CDR3: TGCGCCAGCAGTGAGGGAATAGCGGCGGGAGAGACCCAGTACTTC.

The chain carries TRBV5-6 and TRBJ1-5; D possibly corresponds to TRBD1 (5 bases). V shed 4 bases and J shed 2 bases, with 13 bases lying between them. The germline CDR1 and CDR2 sequences are SGHDT and YYEEEE. The CDR3 runs to 15 residues. CDR3 nucleotide sequence: TGTGCCAGCAGCGGCGGGGGGGGTGGCAATCAGCCCCAGCATTTT. It yields the protein CASSGGGGGNQPQHF.

V usage is TRBV27 and J usage is TRBJ1-5, with D tentatively TRBD1 (5 bases). The CDR3 length is 16 residues. CDR1 MNHEY and CDR2 SMNVEV come from the germline V gene (reference sequence). Trimming pared 6 bases from V and 1 base from J, leaving 16 bases between. The CDR3 DNA follows: TGTGCCAGCAGGAGAGACAGTGGCGGAAGCAATCAGCCCCAGCATTTT. Translated, it gives CASRRDSGGSNQPQHF.

This clone was seen only once. J is TRBJ1-1 and V is TRBV2; D uncertain. The CDR3 sequence is 15 residues long. Trimming cost V 2 bases and J 1 base, with 11 bases left between them. Germline V gene lookup returns CDR1 SNHLY and CDR2 FYNNEI. In DNA form, the CDR3 reads TGTGCCAGCAGTGAACGTCCGGGGAAGAACACTGAAGCTTTCTTT. This gives the protein CASSERPGKNTEAFF.

The gene calls are TRBV6-5 and TRBJ1-1, with D unclear. The CDR3 sequence is 15 residues long. V was pared by 2 bases and J by 2 bases, with 12 bases between. CDR1 and CDR2 (germline): MNHEY, SVGAGI. The CDR3 DNA reads as TGTGCCAGCAGTTACGAGTTCAGAATAAACACTGAAGCTTTCTTT. Translating it yields CASSYEFRINTEAFF.

The chain couples TRBV10-3 to TRBJ1-2; 9 nucleotides align to TRBD1. With 6 bases clipped from V and 8 bases from J, the junction kept 10 bases outside the gene matches. The CDR3 length is 14 residues. The germline V gene has CDR1 ENHRY and CDR2 SYGVKD. The CDR3 nucleotides read TGTGCCATCAGGGGATCGGACAGGGGCGGAGGCTACACCTTC. Translating it yields CAIRGSDRGGGYTF.

The J gene is TRBJ1-4, the V gene TRBV5-1; D is unclear. Trimming shortened V by 4 bases and J by 0 bases, and 7 bases separated the two germline ends. Germline loops: CDR1 SGHRS, CDR2 YFSETQ. This CDR3 region has 14 residues. CDR3: CASSQQSTNEKLFF. CDR3 coding DNA: TGCGCCAGCAGCCAACAGTCAACTAATGAAAAACTGTTTTTT.

The V call is TRBV28, the J call TRBJ2-5; 11 bases are a match to TRBD2. In germline, CDR1 is MDHEN, CDR2 SYDVKM. The junction had 6 bases not matched to a gene; V was cut back by 6 bases and J by 0 bases. The CDR3 has 16 amino acids. The CDR3: CASRGRLAGYQETQYF. DNA of the CDR3: TGTGCCAGCAGGGGCCGACTAGCGGGGTACCAAGAGACCCAGTACTTC.

V gene TRBV19 combines with J gene TRBJ2-2; D unresolved. CDR3 length equals 13 residues. Trimming left V 5 bases short and J 6 bases short, with 10 bases between. CDR1 and CDR2 (germline): LNHDA, SQIVND (reference sequence). CDR3 coding DNA: TGTGCCAGTAGTTCCTACAGCGCCGGGGAGCTGTTTTTT. It codes for CASSSYSAGELFF.